This TCR beta chain came from a study of OX40 agonist ivuxolimab in advanced cancers. Measured with immunoSEQ multiplex PCR; TCRdb has only the in-frame clones, and not every one. The data hold approximately 40,000 clones, with about 80% observed a single time. Germline assignment: CDR1 SGHDT and CDR2 YYEEEE. V shed 4 bases, J shed 6 bases, and the junction held 9 bases outside the gene matches. There are 15 residues in the CDR3. The sequences come from CD4+ or CD8+ T cells sorted from blood, collected in a trial of the OX40 agonist ivuxolimab. This TCR derives from an adult with an advanced solid tumor such as melanoma, head and neck, liver or kidney cancer. The chain couples TRBV5-6 to TRBJ2-1; 8 nucleotides agree with TRBD1. The CDR3 here is CASSTGQGRSNEQFF. In DNA form, the CDR3 reads TGTGCCAGCAGCACCGGACAGGGAAGATCCAATGAGCAGTTCTTC.